The present T cell receptor beta chain was sequenced within a study of monozygotic twins with inflammatory bowel disease. Study-wide points: IBD patients exhibited fewer clonotypes shared with other individuals than healthy twins, particularly with disease activity.

Unsorted whole blood yielded the total RNA, with T cells left unselected. UMIs were attached via template switching, each with a 6-nucleotide sample barcode. For each CDR3 protein, TCRdb gives one entry from its re-call of the 5' RACE reads, without DNA. The repertoire shows about 380,000 distinct CDR3 sequences; the top ten hold around 2.6%. Looked up from germline, CDR1 is LNHDA and CDR2 is SQIVND (reference sequence). The CDR3 length is 15 residues. For this clonotype: Its specificity is not known.

Sequencing input: blood. The TCR originated in a human donor with ulcerative colitis or Crohn's disease, or a healthy co-twin of an affected twin (not recorded which). The rearrangement uses TRBV19 and TRBJ2-7; TCRdb outputs TRBD1, but without DNA this stays unchecked. CDR3: CASSKRQTSSYEQYF.